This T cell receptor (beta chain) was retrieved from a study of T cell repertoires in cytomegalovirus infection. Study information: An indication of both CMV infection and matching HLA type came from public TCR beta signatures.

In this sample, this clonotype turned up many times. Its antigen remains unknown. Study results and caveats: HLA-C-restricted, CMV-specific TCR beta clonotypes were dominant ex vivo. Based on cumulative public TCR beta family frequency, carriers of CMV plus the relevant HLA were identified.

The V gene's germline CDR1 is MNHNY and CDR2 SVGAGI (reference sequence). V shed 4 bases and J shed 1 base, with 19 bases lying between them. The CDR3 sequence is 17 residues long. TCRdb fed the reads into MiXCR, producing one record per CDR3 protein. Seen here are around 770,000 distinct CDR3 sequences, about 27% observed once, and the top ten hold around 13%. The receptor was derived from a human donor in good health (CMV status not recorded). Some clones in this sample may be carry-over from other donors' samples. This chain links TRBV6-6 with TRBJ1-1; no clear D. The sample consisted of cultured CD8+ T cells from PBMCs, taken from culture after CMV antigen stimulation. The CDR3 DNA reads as TGTGCCAGCAGTTCGAGCTTGATAGGGCCGTGGAACACTGAAGCTTTCTTT. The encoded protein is CASSSSLIGPWNTEAFF.